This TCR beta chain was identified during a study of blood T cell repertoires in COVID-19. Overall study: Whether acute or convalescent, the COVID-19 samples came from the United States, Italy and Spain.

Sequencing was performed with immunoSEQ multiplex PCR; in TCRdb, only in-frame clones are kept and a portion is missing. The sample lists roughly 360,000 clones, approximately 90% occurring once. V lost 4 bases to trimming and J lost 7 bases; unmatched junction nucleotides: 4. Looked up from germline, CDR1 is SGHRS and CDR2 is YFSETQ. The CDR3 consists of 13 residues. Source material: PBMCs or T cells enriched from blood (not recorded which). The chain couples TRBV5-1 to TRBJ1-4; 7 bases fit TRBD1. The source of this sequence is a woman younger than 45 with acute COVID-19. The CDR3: CASSPGTAEKLFF. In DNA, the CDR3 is TGCGCCAGCAGCCCGGGGACAGCTGAAAAACTGTTTTTT.